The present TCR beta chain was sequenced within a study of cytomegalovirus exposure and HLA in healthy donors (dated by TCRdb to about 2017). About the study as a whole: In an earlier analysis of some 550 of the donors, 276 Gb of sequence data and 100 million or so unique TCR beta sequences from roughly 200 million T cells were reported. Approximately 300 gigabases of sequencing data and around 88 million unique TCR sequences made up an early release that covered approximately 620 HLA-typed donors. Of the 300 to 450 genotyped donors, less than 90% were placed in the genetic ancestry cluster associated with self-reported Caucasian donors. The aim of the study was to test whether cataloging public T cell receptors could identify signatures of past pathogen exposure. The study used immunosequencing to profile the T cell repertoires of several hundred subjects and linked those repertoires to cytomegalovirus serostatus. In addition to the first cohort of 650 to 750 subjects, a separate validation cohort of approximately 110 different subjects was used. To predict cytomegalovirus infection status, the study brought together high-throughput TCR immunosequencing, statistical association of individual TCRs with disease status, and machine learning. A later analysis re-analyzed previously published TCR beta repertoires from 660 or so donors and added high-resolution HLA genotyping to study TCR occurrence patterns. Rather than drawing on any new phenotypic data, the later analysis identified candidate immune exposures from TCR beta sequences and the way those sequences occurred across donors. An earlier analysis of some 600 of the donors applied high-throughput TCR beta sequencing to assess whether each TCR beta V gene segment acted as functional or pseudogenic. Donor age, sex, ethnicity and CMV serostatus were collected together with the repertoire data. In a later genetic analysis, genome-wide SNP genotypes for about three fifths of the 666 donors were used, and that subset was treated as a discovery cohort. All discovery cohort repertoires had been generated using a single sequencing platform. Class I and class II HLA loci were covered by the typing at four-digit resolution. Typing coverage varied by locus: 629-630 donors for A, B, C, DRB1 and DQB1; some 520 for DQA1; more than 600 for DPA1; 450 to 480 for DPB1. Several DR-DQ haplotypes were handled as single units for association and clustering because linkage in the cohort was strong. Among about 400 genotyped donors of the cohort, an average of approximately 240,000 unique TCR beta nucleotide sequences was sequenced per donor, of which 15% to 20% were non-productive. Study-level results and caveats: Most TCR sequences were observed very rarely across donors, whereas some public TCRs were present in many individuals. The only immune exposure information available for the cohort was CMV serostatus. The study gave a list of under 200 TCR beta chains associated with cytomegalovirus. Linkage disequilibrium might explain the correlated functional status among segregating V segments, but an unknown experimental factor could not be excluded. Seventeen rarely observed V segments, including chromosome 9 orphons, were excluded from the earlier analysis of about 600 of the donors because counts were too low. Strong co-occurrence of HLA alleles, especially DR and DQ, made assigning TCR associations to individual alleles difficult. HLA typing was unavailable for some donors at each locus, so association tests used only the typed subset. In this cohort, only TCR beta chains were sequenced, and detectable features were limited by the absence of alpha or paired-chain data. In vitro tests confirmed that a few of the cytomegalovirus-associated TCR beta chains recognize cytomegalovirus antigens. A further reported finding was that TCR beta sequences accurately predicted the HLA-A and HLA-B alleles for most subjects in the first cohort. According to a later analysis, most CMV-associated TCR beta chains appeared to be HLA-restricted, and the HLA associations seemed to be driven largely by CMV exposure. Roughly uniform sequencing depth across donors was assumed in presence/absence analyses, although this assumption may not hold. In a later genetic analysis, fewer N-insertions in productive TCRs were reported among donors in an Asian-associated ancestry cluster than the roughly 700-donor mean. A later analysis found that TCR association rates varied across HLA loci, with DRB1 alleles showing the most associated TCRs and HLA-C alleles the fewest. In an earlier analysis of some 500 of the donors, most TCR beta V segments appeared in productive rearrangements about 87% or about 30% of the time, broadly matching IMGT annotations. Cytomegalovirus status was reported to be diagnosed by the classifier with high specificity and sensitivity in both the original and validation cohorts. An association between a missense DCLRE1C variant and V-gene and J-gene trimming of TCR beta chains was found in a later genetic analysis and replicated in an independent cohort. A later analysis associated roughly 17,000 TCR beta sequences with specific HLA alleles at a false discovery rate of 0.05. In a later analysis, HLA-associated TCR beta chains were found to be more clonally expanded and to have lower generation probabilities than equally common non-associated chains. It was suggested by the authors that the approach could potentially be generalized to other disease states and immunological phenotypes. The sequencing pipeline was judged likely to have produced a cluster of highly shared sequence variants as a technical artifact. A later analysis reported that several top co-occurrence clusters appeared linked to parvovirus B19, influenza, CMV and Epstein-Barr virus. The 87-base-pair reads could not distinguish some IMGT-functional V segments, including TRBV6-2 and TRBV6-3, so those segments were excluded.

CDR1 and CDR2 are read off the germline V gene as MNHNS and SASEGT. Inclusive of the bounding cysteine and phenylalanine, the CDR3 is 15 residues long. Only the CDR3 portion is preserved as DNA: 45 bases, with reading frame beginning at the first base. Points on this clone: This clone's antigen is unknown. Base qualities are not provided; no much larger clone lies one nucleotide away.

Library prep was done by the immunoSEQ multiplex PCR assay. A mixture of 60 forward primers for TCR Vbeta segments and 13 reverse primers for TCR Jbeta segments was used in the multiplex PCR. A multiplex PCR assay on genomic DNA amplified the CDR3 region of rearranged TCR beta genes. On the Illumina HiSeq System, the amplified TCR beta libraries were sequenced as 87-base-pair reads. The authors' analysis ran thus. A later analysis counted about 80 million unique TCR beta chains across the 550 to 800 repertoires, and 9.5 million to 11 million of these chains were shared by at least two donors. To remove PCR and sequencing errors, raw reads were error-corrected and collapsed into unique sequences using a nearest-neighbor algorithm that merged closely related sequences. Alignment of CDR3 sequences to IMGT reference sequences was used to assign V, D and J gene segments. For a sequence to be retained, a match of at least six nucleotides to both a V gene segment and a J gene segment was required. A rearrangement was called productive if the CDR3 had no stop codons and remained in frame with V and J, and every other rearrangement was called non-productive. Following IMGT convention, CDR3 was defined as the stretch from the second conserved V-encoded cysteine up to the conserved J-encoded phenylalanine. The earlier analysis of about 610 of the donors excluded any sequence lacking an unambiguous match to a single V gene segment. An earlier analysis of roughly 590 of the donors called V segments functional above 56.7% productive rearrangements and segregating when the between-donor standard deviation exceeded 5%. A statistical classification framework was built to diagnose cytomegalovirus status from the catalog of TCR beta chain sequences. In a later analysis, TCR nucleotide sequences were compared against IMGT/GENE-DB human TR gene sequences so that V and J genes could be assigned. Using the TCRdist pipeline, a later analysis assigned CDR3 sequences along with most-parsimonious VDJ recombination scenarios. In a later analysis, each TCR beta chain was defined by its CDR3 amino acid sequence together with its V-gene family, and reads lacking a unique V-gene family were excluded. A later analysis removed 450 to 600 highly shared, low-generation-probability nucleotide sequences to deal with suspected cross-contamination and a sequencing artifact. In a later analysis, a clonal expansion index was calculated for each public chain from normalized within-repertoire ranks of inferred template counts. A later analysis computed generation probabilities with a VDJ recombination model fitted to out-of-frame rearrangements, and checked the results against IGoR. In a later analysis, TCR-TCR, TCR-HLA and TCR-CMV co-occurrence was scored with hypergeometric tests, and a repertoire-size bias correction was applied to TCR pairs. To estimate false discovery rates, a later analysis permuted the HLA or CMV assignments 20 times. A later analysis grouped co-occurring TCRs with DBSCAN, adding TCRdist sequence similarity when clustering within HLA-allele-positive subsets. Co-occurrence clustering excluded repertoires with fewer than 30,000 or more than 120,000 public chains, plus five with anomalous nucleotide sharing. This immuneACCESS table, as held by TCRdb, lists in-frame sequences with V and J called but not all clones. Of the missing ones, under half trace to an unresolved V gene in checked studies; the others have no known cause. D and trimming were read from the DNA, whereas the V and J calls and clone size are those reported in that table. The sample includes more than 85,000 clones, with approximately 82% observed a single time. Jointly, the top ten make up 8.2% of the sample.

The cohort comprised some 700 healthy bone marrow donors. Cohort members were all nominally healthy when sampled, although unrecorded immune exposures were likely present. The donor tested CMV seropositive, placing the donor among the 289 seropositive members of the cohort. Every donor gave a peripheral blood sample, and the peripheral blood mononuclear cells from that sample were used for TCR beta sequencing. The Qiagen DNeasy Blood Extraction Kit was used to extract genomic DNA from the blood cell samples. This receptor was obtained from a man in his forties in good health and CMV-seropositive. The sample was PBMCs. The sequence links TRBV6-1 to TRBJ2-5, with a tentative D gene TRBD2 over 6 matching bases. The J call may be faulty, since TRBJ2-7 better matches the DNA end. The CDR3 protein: CASSEERGGTYEQYF. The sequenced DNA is TGTGCCAGCAGTGAAGAAAGGGGAGGAACCTACGAGCAGTACTTC.